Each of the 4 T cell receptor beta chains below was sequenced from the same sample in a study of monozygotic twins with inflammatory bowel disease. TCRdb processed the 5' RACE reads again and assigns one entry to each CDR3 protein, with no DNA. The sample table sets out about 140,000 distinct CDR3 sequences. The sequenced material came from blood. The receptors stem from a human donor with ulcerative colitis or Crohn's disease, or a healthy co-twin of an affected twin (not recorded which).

The CDR3 is CASSQVGLGHLATDTQYF. The chain combines TRBV4-3 with TRBJ2-3; TCRdb indicates TRBD2, and absent DNA this call remains unverified. The CDR3 length is 18 residues. Germline V gene lookup returns CDR1 LGHNA and CDR2 YSLEER.

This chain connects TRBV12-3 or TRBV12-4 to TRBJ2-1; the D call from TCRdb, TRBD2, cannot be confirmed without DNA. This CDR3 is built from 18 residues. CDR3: CASSLKAGGLGVYNEQFF.

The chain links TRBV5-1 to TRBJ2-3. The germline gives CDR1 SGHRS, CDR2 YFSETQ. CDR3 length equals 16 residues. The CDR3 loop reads CASSLHFETDTDTQYF.

This CDR3 reads CASSGSGGPLNEQFF. V is TRBV10-2 and J is TRBJ2-1; the D call of TRBD2 rests on TCRdb alone, since no DNA is present to check it. The V gene's germline CDR1 is WSHSY and CDR2 SAAADI. The length of the CDR3 is 15 residues.